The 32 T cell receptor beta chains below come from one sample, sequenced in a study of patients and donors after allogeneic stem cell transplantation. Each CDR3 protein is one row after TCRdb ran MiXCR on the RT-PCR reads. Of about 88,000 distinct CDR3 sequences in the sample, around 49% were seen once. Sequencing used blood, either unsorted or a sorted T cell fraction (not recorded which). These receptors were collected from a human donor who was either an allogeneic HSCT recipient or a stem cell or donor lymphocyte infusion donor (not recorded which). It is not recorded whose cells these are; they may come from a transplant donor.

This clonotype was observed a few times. The DNA for the CDR3 is TGTGCCAGCAGCACGGACAGGGGGCAAAAACTGTTTTTT. Amino acid sequence: CASSTDRGQKLFF. The J gene is TRBJ1-4, the V gene TRBV7-2, with 11 bases identical to TRBD1. This CDR3 is 13 amino acids long. Germline values: CDR1 SGHTA, CDR2 FQGNSA. Trimming took 5 bases from V and 9 from J; bases not matched to a gene: 2.

The CDR3 nucleotides are TGTGCCAGCAGTTACTCGCTACAGGGGGCGTACTATGGCTACACCTTC. It is translated as CASSYSLQGAYYGYTF. V and J are TRBV6-5 and TRBJ1-2, with 9 bases lining up with TRBD1. Looked up from germline, CDR1 is MNHEY and CDR2 is SVGAGI. The V segment lost 0 bases and the J segment 3 bases; nucleotides outside the gene matches: 5. The CDR3 is made up of 16 amino acids.

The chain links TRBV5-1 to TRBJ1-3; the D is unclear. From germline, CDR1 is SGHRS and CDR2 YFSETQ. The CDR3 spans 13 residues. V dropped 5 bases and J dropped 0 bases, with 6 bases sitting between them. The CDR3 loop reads CASRPISGNTIYF. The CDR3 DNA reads TGCGCCAGCAGGCCGATCTCTGGAAACACCATATATTTT.

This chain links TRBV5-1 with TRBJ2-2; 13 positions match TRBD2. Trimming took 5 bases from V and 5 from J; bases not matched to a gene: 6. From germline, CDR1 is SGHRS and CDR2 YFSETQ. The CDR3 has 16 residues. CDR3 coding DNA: TGCGCCAGCAGTCCGGGACTAGCGGGAAGGACCGGGGAGCTGTTTTTT. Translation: CASSPGLAGRTGELFF.

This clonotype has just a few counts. CDR3 region: CASSLEQGTEAFF. CDR3 DNA sequence: TGTGCCAGCAGCTTAGAACAGGGAACTGAAGCTTTCTTT. This sequence joins TRBV7-9 and TRBJ1-1, with D perhaps matching TRBD1 (6 bases). CDR1 is SEHNR and CDR2 is FQNEAQ in the germline V gene (reference sequence). V shed 1 base and J shed 5 bases, with 8 bases lying between them. The CDR3 sequence is 13 residues long.

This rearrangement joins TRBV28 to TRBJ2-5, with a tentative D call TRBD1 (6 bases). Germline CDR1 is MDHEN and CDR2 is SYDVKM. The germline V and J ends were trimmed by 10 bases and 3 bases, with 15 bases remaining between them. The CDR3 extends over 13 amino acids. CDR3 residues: CATSQGNEETQYF. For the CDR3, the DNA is TGTGCCACTTCCCAGGGGAACGAAGAGACCCAGTACTTC.

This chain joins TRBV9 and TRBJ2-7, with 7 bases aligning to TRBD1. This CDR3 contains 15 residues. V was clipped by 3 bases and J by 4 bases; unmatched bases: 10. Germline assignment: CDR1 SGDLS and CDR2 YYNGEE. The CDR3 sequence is CASSARDSLGYEQYF. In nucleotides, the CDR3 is TGTGCCAGCAGCGCCAGGGACAGCCTAGGTTACGAGCAGTACTTC.

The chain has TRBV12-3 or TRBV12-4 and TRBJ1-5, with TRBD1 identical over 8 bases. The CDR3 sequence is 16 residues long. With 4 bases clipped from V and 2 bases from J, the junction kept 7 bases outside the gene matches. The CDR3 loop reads CASSSAGGLGNQPQHF. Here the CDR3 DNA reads TGTGCCAGCAGTTCCGCAGGGGGCCTGGGCAATCAGCCCCAGCATTTT.

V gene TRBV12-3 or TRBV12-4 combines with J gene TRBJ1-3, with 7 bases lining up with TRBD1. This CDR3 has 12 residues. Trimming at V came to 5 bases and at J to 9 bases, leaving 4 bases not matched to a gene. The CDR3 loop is CASSHRGSTIYF. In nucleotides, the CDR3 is TGTGCCAGCAGTCACAGGGGCTCCACCATATATTTT.

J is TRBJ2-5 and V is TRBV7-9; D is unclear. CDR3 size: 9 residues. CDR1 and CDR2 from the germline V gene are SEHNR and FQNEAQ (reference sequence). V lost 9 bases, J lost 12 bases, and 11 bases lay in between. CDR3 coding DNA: TGTGCCAGGAGGAGTTTGGAGTACTTC. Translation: CARRSLEYF.

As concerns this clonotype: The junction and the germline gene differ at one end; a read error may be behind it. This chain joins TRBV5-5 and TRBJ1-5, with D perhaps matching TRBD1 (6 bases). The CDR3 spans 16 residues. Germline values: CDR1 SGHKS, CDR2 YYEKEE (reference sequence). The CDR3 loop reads CASSSAPDRPNQSQHF. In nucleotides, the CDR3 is TGTGCCAGCAGCTCGGCCCCGGACAGACCGAATCAGTCCCAGCATTTT.

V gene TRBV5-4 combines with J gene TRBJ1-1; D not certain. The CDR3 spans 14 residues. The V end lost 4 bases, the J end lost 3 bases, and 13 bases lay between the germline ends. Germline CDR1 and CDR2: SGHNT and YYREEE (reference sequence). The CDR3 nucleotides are TGTGCCAGCAGCAAAGCCCTCTGGGACACTGAAGCTTTCTTT. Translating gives CASSKALWDTEAFF.

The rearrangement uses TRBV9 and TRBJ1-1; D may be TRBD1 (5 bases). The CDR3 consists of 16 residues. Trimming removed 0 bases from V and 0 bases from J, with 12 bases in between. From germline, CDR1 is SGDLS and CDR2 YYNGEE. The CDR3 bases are TGTGCCAGCAGCGTAGTGGGGACGGAGTTGAACACTGAAGCTTTCTTT. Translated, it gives CASSVVGTELNTEAFF.

The chain's CDR3 is CASSLPGLAGRRPRYEQFF. CDR3 coding DNA: TGTGCCAGCAGCTTACCGGGACTAGCGGGACGGAGACCCCGCTATGAGCAGTTCTTC. The chain links TRBV7-2 to TRBJ2-1, with 13 bases identical to TRBD2. CDR3 length: 19 amino acids. CDR1 is SGHTA, CDR2 FQGNSA, per germline. Losses at the gene ends were 2 bases for V and 8 bases for J; bases not matched to a gene: 15. Combining the CDR3 with reference TRBV7-2 and TRBJ2-1 gives the whole variable domain GAGVSQSPSNKVTEKGKDVELRCDPISGHTALYWYRQSLGQGLEFLIYFQGNSAPDKSGLPSDRFSAERTGGSVSTLTIQRTQQEDSAVYLCASSLPGLAGRRPRYEQFFGPGTRLTVL.

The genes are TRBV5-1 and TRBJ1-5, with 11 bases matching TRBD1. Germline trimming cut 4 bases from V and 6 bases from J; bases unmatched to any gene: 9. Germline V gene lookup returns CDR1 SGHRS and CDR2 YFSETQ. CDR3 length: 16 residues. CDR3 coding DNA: TGCGCCAGCAGCCCTTCCGGACAGGGGGCAGGTCAGCCCCAGCATTTT. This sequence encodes CASSPSGQGAGQPQHF.

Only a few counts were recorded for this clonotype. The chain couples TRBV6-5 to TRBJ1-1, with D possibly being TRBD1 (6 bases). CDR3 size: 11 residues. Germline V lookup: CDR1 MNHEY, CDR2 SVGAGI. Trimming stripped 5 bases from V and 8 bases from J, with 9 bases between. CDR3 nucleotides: TGTGCCAGCAGTCAGGACAGAGAAGCTTTCTTT. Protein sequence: CASSQDREAFF.

CDR3 DNA sequence: TGTGCCACCAGTGACTCCCCCGGACAGGGCGACTATGGCTACACCTTC. Protein sequence: CATSDSPGQGDYGYTF. J is TRBJ1-2 and V is TRBV24-1; 8 bases line up with TRBD1. The CDR3 sequence is 16 residues long. The junction had 9 bases not matched to a gene; V was cut back by 4 bases and J by 3 bases. Per germline, CDR1 KGHDR and CDR2 SFDVKD.

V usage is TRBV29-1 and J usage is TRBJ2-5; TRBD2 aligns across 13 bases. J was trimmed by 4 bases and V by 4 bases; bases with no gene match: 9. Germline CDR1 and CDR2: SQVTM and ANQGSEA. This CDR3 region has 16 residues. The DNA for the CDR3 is TGCAGCGTTGTGGGGACTAGCGGGACCGTATTAGAGACCCAGTACTTC. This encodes CSVVGTSGTVLETQYF.

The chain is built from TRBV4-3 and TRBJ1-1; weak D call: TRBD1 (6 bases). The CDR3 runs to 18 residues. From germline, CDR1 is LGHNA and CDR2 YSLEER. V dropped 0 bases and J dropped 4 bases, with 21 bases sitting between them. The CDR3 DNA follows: TGCGCCAGCAGCCAAGATCTCATTACAGGGAGGGTGGGCACTGAAGCTTTCTTT. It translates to CASSQDLITGRVGTEAFF.

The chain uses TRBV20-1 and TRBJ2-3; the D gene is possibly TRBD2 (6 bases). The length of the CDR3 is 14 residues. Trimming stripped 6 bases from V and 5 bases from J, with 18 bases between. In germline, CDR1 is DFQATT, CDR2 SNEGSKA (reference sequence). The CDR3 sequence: CSAAGWEILDTQYF. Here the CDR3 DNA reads TGCAGTGCAGCGGGCTGGGAAATTCTAGATACGCAGTATTTT.

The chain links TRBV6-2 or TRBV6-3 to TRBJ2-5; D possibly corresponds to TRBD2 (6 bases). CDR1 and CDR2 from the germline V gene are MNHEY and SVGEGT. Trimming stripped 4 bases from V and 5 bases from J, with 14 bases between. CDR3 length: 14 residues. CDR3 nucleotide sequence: TGTGCCAGCAGTTTCGGCGGGGCAATGGAGACCCAGTACTTC. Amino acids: CASSFGGAMETQYF.

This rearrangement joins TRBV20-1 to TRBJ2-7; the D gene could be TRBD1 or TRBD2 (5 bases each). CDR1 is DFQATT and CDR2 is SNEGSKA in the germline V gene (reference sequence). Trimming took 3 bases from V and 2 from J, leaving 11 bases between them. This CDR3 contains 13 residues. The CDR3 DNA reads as TGCAGTGCTAGTCCCGGGACCACCTACGAGCAGTACTTC. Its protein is CSASPGTTYEQYF.

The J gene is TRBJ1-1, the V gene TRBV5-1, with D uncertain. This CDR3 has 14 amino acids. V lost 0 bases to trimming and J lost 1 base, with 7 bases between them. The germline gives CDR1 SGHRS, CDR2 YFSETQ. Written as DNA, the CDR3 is TGCGCCAGCAGCTTGGGCCGGGCGAACACTGAAGCTTTCTTT. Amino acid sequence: CASSLGRANTEAFF.

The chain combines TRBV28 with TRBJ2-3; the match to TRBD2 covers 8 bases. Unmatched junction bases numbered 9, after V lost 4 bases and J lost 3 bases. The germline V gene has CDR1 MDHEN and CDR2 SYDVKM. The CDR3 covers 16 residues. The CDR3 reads CASSSIQREYTDTQYF. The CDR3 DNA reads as TGTGCCAGCAGTTCTATACAGCGGGAGTATACAGATACGCAGTATTTT.

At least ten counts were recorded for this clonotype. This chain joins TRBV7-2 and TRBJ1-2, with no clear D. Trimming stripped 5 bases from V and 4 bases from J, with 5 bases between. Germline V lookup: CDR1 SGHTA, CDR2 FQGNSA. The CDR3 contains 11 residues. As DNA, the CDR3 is TGTGCCAGCAGCCCAGCCTATGGCTACACCTTC. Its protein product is CASSPAYGYTF.

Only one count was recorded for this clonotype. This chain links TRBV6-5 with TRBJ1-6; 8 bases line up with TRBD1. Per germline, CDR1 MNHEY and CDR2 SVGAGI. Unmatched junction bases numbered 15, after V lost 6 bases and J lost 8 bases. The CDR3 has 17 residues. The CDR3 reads CASRFRTGSRGDSPLHF. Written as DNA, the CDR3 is TGTGCCAGCAGGTTCCGGACAGGGTCACGAGGGGATTCACCCCTCCACTTT.

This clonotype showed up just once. The CDR3 DNA follows: TGCAGTGCTAGAGATCGGCTAGCGGGAAACTACGAGCAGTACTTC. This translates into CSARDRLAGNYEQYF. The chain joins TRBV20-1 to TRBJ2-7, with 9 bases that match TRBD2. Germline V gives CDR1 DFQATT, CDR2 SNEGSKA (reference sequence). J lost 3 bases, V lost 0 bases, and 6 bases had no gene match. There are 15 residues in the CDR3.

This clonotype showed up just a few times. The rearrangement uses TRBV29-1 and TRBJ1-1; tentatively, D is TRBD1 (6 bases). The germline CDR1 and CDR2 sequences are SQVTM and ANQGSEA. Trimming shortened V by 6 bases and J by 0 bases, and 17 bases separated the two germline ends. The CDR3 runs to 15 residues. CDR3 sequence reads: CSVVESDSLNTEAFF. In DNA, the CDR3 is TGCAGCGTGGTTGAGTCGGACAGCCTGAACACTGAAGCTTTCTTT. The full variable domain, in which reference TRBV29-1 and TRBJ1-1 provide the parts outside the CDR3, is SAVISQKPSRDICQRGTSLTIQCQVDSQVTMMFWYRQQPGQSLTLIATANQGSEATYESGFVIDKFPISRPNLTFSTLTVSNMSPEDSSIYLCSVVESDSLNTEAFFGQGTRLTVV.

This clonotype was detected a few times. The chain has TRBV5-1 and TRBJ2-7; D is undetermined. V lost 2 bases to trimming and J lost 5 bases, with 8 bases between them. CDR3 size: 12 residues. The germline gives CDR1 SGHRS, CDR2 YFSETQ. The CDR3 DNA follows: TGCGCCAGCAGCTTTTTGTCGGACGAGCAGTACTTC. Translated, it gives CASSFLSDEQYF.

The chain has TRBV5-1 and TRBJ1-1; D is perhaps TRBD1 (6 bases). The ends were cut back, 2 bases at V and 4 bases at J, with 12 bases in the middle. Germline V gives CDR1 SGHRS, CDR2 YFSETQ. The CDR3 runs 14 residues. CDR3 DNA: TGCGCCAGCAGCTTAGGGGACAAGGGCACTGAAGCTTTCTTT. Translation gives CASSLGDKGTEAFF.

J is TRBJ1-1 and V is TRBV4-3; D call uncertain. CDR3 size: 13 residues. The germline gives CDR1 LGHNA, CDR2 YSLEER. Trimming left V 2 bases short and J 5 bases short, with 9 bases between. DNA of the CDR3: TGCGCCAGCAGCCAAATTACGAAGACTGAAGCTTTCTTT. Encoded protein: CASSQITKTEAFF.

CDR3 in DNA: TGCGCCAGCAGTGGACTGACAGGTGGGCTGACAGATACGCAGTATTTT. Encoded protein: CASSGLTGGLTDTQYF. This chain joins TRBV10-2 and TRBJ2-3, with TRBD1 as a possible D gene (6 bases). The V gene's germline CDR1 is WSHSY and CDR2 SAAADI. V lost 4 bases and J 3 bases, leaving 17 bases between the germline ends. This CDR3 contains 16 residues.